This T cell receptor (beta chain) came from a study of blood T cell repertoires in COVID-19. At the level of the study: Samples taken during acute and convalescent COVID-19 were collected in the United States, Italy and Spain. T cells, B-cell-depleted T cells, or PBMCs provided the cDNA or gDNA that served as material.

Per the authors' pipeline: Reference gene primer amplification gave estimated nucleated cell counts. Assay used: immunoSEQ multiplex PCR; TCRdb lists only in-frame clones, some missing. The V and J calls and clone size come from that table; D and trimming were worked out from the DNA. The data contain about 280,000 clones, approximately 86% of them singletons. In germline, CDR1 is MNHNS, CDR2 SASEGT. The V gene lost 2 bases and the J gene lost 6 bases, with 22 bases spanning the gap. There are 17 residues in the CDR3. What was sequenced was peripheral blood. The genes are TRBV6-1 and TRBJ2-5; the D gene is possibly TRBD1 (5 bases). The TCR sequence derives from a woman aged 45-60 years who had recovered from COVID-19. The CDR3 reads CASSERFAEATDKTQYF. CDR3 DNA sequence: TGTGCCAGCAGTGAAAGGTTCGCAGAAGCCACGGACAAGACCCAGTACTTC.